This T cell receptor (beta chain) was identified during a study of blood T cell repertoires in COVID-19. The CDR3 length is 15 residues. J was trimmed by 5 bases and V by 2 bases; bases with no gene match: 7. Germline CDR1 reads SGHDN; CDR2 reads FVKESK. This clone was seen a handful of times. Some clones are missing from TCRdb's copy, which holds only in-frame ones; the method was immunoSEQ multiplex PCR. There are a few hundred thousand clones in the sample; 85% to 90% occur only once, and approximately 1% lies in the top ten. The sequence derives from a young man who had recovered from COVID-19. The specimen was PBMCs or T cells enriched from blood (not recorded which). The chain is built from TRBV14 and TRBJ1-1; 8 bases map to TRBD1. CDR3 coding DNA: TGTGCCAGCAGCCAAAACCAGGGGGCGCGGACTGAAGCTTTCTTT. As protein: CASSQNQGARTEAFF.